The clone carrying this T cell receptor beta chain was seen a handful of times. V lost 3 bases, J lost 0 bases, and 1 base stayed unmatched. Germline loops: CDR1 SGHAT, CDR2 FQNNGV. The CDR3 totals 15 residues. Method: immunoSEQ multiplex PCR; TCRdb's copy keeps in-frame clones and lacks some. The sample lists some 140,000 clones; around 85% were seen once. These data are taken from a study of blood T cell repertoires in COVID-19. V usage is TRBV11-2 and J usage is TRBJ1-1, with 10 nucleotides matching TRBD1. Source material: peripheral blood. This receptor was obtained from a man aged 55 to 70 with COVID-19, enrolled during active disease. The CDR3, as DNA: TGTGCCAGCAGCTTCGGGACAGGGGTGAACACTGAAGCTTTCTTT. Translating it yields CASSFGTGVNTEAFF.